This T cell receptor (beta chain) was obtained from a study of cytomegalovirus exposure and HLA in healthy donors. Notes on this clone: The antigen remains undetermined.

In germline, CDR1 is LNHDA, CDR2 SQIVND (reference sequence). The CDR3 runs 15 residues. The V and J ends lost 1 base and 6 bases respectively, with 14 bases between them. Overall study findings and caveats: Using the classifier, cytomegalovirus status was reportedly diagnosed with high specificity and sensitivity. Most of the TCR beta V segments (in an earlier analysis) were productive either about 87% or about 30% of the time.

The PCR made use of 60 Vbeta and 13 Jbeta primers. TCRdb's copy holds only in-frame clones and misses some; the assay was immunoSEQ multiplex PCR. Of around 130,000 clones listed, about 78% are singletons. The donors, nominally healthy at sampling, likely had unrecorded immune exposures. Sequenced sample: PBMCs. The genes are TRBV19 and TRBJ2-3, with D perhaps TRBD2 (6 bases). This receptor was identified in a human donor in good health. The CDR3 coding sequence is TGTGCCAGTAGTATAGCCCCCGTAGCGGTTGATACGCAGTATTTT. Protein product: CASSIAPVAVDTQYF.